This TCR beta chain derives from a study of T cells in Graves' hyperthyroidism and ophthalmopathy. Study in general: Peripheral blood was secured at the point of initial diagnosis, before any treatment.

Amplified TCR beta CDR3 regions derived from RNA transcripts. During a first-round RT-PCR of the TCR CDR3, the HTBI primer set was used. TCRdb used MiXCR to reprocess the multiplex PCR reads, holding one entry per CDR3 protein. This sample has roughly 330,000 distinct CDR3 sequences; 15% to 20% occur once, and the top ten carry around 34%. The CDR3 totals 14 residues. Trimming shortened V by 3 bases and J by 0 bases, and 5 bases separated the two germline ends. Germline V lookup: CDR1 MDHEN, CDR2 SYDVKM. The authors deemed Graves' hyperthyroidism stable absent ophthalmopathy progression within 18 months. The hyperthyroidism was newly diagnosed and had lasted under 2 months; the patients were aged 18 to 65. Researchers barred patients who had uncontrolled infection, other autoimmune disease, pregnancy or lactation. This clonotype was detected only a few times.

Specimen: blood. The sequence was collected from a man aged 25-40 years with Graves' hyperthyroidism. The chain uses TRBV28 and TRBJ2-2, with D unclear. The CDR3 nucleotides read TGTGCCAGCAGTTTGATGACGAACACCGGGGAGCTGTTTTTT. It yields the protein CASSLMTNTGELFF.